These T cell receptor beta chains were read from a single sample in a study of cytomegalovirus exposure and HLA in healthy donors. The repertoire was sequenced with immunoSEQ multiplex PCR; TCRdb's copy has only in-frame clones and lacks some. This sample's table has some 70,000 clones. Input material: PBMCs. The receptors derive from a man in his forties in good health and CMV-seronegative. CDR3s include the opening cysteine and the closing phenylalanine or tryptophan. A D gene is named only where the DNA matches it firmly.

d_call	j_call	v_call	cdr3_nt	cdr3_aa
NA	TRBJ2-3	TRBV5-1	TGCGCCAGCAGCTCCTCGACTAGGGCGGATACGCAGTATTTT	CASSSSTRADTQYF
NA	TRBJ2-7	TRBV5-1	TGCGCCAGCAGCTGGGGGGGGCGGATCAACTCCTACGAGCAGTACTTC	CASSWGGRINSYEQYF
TRBD2	TRBJ2-7	TRBV6-6	TGTGCCAGCAGTGAGACTAGCGGGCGAGCCTACGAGCAGTACTTC	CASSETSGRAYEQYF
NA	TRBJ2-7	TRBV15	TGTGCCACCAGCAGAGATTCCGATTTAGCGGACAGGCGCTACGAGCAGTACTTC	CATSRDSDLADRRYEQYF
TRBD2	TRBJ2-7	TRBV7-2	TGTGCCAGCAGCCCCACGATTAGCGGGGGGGCATTCCCCTACGAGCAGTACTTC	CASSPTISGGAFPYEQYF
TRBD2	TRBJ2-5	TRBV2	TGTGCCAGCACTCCTAGCGGGGGAAACCAAGAGACCCAGTACTTC	CASTPSGGNQETQYF
TRBD1	TRBJ1-6	TRBV6-1	TGTGCCAGTGGCGCCGGGACAGGGGTATCACCCCTCCACTTT	CASGAGTGVSPLHF
TRBD2	TRBJ2-7	TRBV6-1	TGTGCCAGCAATCATAACGGCGGGAGATTCTACGAGCAGTACTTC	CASNHNGGRFYEQYF
NA	TRBJ1-2	TRBV13	TGTGCCAGCAGCCTCCCGGGCTATGGCTACACCTTC	CASSLPGYGYTF
NA	TRBJ2-4	TRBV7-9	TGTGCCAGCAGCTTCAGTCACCGGGGCATTCAGTACTTC	CASSFSHRGIQYF
TRBD2	TRBJ2-7	TRBV27	TGTGCCAGCAGTCCCCCGGGGGGCTCCTACGAGCAGTACTTC	CASSPPGGSYEQYF
NA	TRBJ2-7	TRBV5-1	TGCGCCAGCAGCCGCGGACAGAACTCCTACGAGCAGTACTTC	CASSRGQNSYEQYF
TRBD2	TRBJ2-2	TRBV6-1	TGTGCCAGCAGTGAAGGGGACGGGAGGGTCGGCACCGGGGAGCTGTTTTTT	CASSEGDGRVGTGELFF
NA	TRBJ1-2	TRBV19	TGTGCCAGTAAACAGGCGCCGACTTCGAACTATGGCTACACCTTC	CASKQAPTSNYGYTF
NA	TRBJ2-4	TRBV12-5	TGTGCTAGTGGTGCCGGGACAAGGGAAAACATTCAGTACTTC	CASGAGTRENIQYF
NA	TRBJ1-1	TRBV6-5	TGTGCCAGCAGTTACTCGAACAGGAGGAACACTGAAGCTTTCTTT	CASSYSNRRNTEAFF
TRBD1	TRBJ1-2	TRBV5-6	TGTGCCAGCGTCCGGGACAGGGGATATGGCTACACCTTC	CASVRDRGYGYTF
TRBD1	TRBJ1-1	TRBV28	TGTGCCAGCAGTTTTCGCGACAGGGTGTCTGAAGCTTTCTTT	CASSFRDRVSEAFF
TRBD1	TRBJ2-1	TRBV27	TGTGCCAGCAGTTGGACAGGGCCTCACAATGAGCAGTTCTTC	CASSWTGPHNEQFF
NA	TRBJ1-3	TRBV10-3	TGTGCCACCAGGGAGCTAAGCTCTGGAAACACCATATATTTT	CATRELSSGNTIYF
NA	TRBJ2-7	TRBV7-8	TGTGCCAGCAGCTTAGCGAGACGGGAGACCCATTACGAGCAGTACTTC	CASSLARRETHYEQYF
TRBD2	TRBJ2-1	TRBV29-1	TGCAGCACCCCGGGACTAGCGGGCAATGAGCAGTTCTTC	CSTPGLAGNEQFF
TRBD2	TRBJ2-3	TRBV2	TGTGCCAGCTCTGTAGGCGGGGGGGCGTCAGATACGCAGTATTTT	CASSVGGGASDTQYF
NA	TRBJ2-2	TRBV29-1	TGCAGCGTTGTCGCTAGCCTTAACACCGGGGAGCTGTTTTTT	CSVVASLNTGELFF
TRBD1	TRBJ1-3	TRBV11-2	TGTGCCAGCAGCTCGCTGGCGGGACAGACTGGAAACACCATATATTTT	CASSSLAGQTGNTIYF
NA	TRBJ2-3	TRBV7-2	TGTGCCAGCAGCTTAGCAGCTAGCACAGATACGCAGTATTTT	CASSLAASTDTQYF
NA	TRBJ2-7	TRBV6-5	TGTGCCAGCAGAATACTCAGGGGTGTCGCCTACGAGCAGTACTTC	CASRILRGVAYEQYF
NA	TRBJ1-2	TRBV20-1	TGCAGTGCTAGCCCAGGATTTGGCTACACCTTC	CSASPGFGYTF
TRBD1	TRBJ2-1	TRBV5-6	TGTGCCAGCAGTAAGGGGTCCCGCCAGGGGGTGTACAATGAGCAGTTCTTC	CASSKGSRQGVYNEQFF
TRBD2	TRBJ2-3	TRBV30	TGTGCCTGGAGTGTAACGCGGGGGGCAGGGACGCAGTATTTT	CAWSVTRGAGTQYF
NA	TRBJ2-1	TRBV25-1	TGTGCCAGCAGTGAATTAGAGGGTTACAATGAGCAGTTCTTC	CASSELEGYNEQFF
TRBD2	TRBJ2-7	TRBV10-3	TGTGCCACCGAAACAGAGTGGGGTAGCGGGATCGGCGAGCAGTACTTC	CATETEWGSGIGEQYF
NA	TRBJ1-1	TRBV2	TGTGCCAGCAAGGGCAGGGGCTTGTTGGAAGCTTTCTTT	CASKGRGLLEAFF
NA	TRBJ1-3	TRBV10-3	TGTGCCATCAGTTCCACTGGAAACACCATATATTTT	CAISSTGNTIYF
TRBD1	TRBJ2-7	TRBV7-8	TGTGCCAGCAGCTTGGGGACAGGGGAGCAGTACTTC	CASSLGTGEQYF
NA	TRBJ1-2	TRBV7-2	TGTGCCAGCAGCTTTCACCAAGGGGATTACTATGGCTACACCTTC	CASSFHQGDYYGYTF
NA	TRBJ1-2	TRBV6-5	TGTGCCAGCAATCCAGGCAGGGCGGCCTATGGCTACACCTTC	CASNPGRAAYGYTF
NA	TRBJ1-5	TRBV30	TGTGCCTGGAGGGGTCAGGGATTAGGAGCCCAGCATTTT	CAWRGQGLGAQHF
TRBD1	TRBJ2-7	TRBV5-1	TGCGCCAGCAGCTTCGGGACAGTCTCCTACGAGCAGTACTTC	CASSFGTVSYEQYF
NA	TRBJ2-7	TRBV19	TGTGCCAGTAGTTTGGCGTACAGGGCGTATGAGCAGTACTTC	CASSLAYRAYEQYF
NA	TRBJ2-7	TRBV7-9	TGTGCCAGCAGGTCTCCCACAGGGTTTGAGCAGTACTTC	CASRSPTGFEQYF
TRBD1	TRBJ2-1	TRBV4-3	TGCGCCAGCAGAGCGGACAGGGGTTCCTCCTACAATGAGCAGTTCTTC	CASRADRGSSYNEQFF
NA	TRBJ1-2	TRBV5-1	TGCGCCAGCAGCTACAGGGTTGGCGAAGTTGGCTACACCTTC	CASSYRVGEVGYTF
TRBD2	TRBJ2-4	TRBV6-6	TGTGCCAGCAGTTACTCTGGTAGCGGGGAAAACATTCAGTACTTC	CASSYSGSGENIQYF
NA	TRBJ2-7	TRBV29-1	TGCAGCGTTGTACCAGGGGTTTTGTACGAGCAGTACTTC	CSVVPGVLYEQYF
NA	TRBJ1-1	TRBV30	TGTGCCTGGAGTGTTGAGATGAACACTGAAGCTTTCTTT	CAWSVEMNTEAFF
TRBD2	TRBJ2-1	TRBV10-3	TGTGCCATCAGTGAACGAGCGGGAGGTGTATATGAGCAGTTCTTC	CAISERAGGVYEQFF
TRBD1	TRBJ2-5	TRBV2	TGTGCCAGCAGTGAAGTCAGGGGGCTAGAGACCCAGTACTTC	CASSEVRGLETQYF
NA	TRBJ1-1	TRBV5-4	TGTGCCAGCAGCTTGGATCTCCAGGGGTGGACTGAAGCTTTCTTT	CASSLDLQGWTEAFF
TRBD2	TRBJ2-5	TRBV7-8	TGTGCCAGCAGCTTAGGGCTAGCGGGGGGTCCCCAAGAGACCCAGTACTTC	CASSLGLAGGPQETQYF
NA	TRBJ2-7	TRBV11-2	TGTGCCAGCAGCTTAGTCGGGAGTGTGTACGAGCAGTACTTC	CASSLVGSVYEQYF
TRBD2	TRBJ2-1	TRBV7-2	TGTGCCAGCAGCCCCAGACTAGCGGGTAGCTCCTACAATGAGCAGTTCTTC	CASSPRLAGSSYNEQFF
TRBD1	TRBJ2-3	TRBV7-2	TGTGCCAGCAGCACCACAGGGGGGACAGATACGCAGTATTTT	CASSTTGGTDTQYF
NA	TRBJ1-5	TRBV19	TGTGCCAGTAGTATTGAAATGTTCAGTCATCAGCCCCAGCATTTT	CASSIEMFSHQPQHF
TRBD2	TRBJ2-3	TRBV7-6	TGTGCCAGCAGCTGGACTAGCGGGGACACAGATACGCAGTATTTT	CASSWTSGDTDTQYF
TRBD2	TRBJ2-7	TRBV27	TGTGCCAGCGGCGCGGGGGAAAAAATCTACGAGCAGTACTTC	CASGAGEKIYEQYF
NA	TRBJ1-5	TRBV4-1	TGCGCCAGCAGCCAGATACAGGGACAGCCCCAGCATTTT	CASSQIQGQPQHF